This TCR beta chain was recovered during a study of Ad26.COV2.S vaccination and SARS-CoV-2 variants. This clone was counted a single time. Measured with immunoSEQ multiplex PCR; TCRdb has only the in-frame clones, and not every one. The sample lists around 340,000 clones; about 89% were seen once. Noted treatment: some 20 received Ad26.COV2.S at low or high dose, single or two shots; about 5 received placebo; per-sample allocation not given. Collection of samples fell on day 63 after the first vaccine or placebo injection. The CDR3 is made up of 17 amino acids. Germline lookup yields CDR1 MGHRA and CDR2 YSYEKL. The V gene lost 0 bases and the J gene lost 0 bases, with 14 bases spanning the gap.

The chain uses TRBV4-1 and TRBJ1-1; no clear D. This sequence originates from a person between 18 and 65 years old who received the Ad26.COV2.S COVID-19 vaccine or a placebo. Material: peripheral blood, obtained in a trial of Ad26.COV2.S vaccine versus placebo. The CDR3 coding sequence is TGCGCCAGCAGCCAAGACAGGAGGGCAGCTATGAACACTGAAGCTTTCTTT. Translation gives CASSQDRRAAMNTEAFF.